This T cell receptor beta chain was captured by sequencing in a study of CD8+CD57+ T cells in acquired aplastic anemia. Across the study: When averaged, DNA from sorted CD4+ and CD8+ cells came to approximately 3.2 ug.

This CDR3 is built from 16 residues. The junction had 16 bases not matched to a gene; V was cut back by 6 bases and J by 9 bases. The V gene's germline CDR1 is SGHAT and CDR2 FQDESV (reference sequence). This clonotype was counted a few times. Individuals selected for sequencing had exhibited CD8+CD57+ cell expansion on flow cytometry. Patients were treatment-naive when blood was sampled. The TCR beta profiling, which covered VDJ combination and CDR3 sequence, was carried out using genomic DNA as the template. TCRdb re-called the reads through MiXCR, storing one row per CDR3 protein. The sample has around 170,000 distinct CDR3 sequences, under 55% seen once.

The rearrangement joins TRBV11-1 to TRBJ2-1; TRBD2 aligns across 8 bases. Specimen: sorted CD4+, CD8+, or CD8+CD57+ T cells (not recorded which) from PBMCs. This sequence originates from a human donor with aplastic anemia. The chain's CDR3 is CASRYAGTSSVSEQFF. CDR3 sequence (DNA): TGTGCCAGCAGATATGCCGGGACTAGTTCAGTGTCTGAGCAGTTCTTC.